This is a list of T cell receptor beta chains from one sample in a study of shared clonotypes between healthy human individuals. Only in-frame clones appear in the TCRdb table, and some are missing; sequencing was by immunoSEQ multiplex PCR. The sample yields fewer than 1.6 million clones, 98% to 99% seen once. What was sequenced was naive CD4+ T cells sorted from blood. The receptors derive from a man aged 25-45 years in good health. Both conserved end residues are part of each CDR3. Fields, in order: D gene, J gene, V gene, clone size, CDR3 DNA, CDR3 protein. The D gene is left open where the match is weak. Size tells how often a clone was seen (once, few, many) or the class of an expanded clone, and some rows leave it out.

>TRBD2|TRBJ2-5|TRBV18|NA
TGTGCCAGCTCCCCTATTAGTAGCGGGATTGAGACCCAGTACTTC
CASSPISSGIETQYF
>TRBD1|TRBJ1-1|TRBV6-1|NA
TGTGCCAGCAGCCGGGACAGATTGAACACTGAAGCTTTCTTT
CASSRDRLNTEAFF
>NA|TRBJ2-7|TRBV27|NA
TGTGCCAGCAGGTCAGGGAACAACCCCTACGAGCAGTACTTC
CASRSGNNPYEQYF
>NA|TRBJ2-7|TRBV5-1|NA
TGCGCCAGCAGCTTGGAAACCGGGGTTTCCTACGAGCAGTACTTC
CASSLETGVSYEQYF
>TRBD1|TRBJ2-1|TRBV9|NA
TGTGCCAGCAGCCAACTTTCGACAGGGTCCTACAATGAGCAGTTCTTC
CASSQLSTGSYNEQFF
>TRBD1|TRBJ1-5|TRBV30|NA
TGTGCCTGCGGGGACAGTCGAAATCAGCCCCAGCATTTT
CACGDSRNQPQHF
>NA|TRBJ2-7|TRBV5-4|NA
TGTGCCAGCAGCTTAACAGGGATCCACGAGCAGTACTTC
CASSLTGIHEQYF
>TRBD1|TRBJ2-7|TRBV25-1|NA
TGTGCCAGCAGTGAGTTGACAGGGCCCAGCTCCTACGAGCAGTACTTC
CASSELTGPSSYEQYF
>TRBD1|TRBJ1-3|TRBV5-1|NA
TGCGCCAGCAGCTGGACAGGACAGGGATCTTTCGGAAACACCATATATTTT
CASSWTGQGSFGNTIYF
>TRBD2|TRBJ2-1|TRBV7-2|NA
TGTGCCAGCACCACCCGGCTAGCGGGAGGTGAGCAGTTCTTC
CASTTRLAGGEQFF
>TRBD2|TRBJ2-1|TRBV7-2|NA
TGTGCCAGCAGCCCACTAGCGGGAGGGGGCAATGAGCAGTTCTTC
CASSPLAGGGNEQFF
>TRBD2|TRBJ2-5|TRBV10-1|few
TGCGCCAGCAGTGAGTCGGCTAGCGGGAGGGTTGGAGAGACCCAGTACTTC
CASSESASGRVGETQYF
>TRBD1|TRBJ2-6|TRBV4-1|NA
TGCGCCAGCAGCTTCCGGGACAGCCTCCTCTCTGGGGCCAACGTCCTGACTTTC
CASSFRDSLLSGANVLTF
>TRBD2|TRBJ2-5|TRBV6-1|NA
TGTGCCAGCAGTGCTCTCAGTTGGAGCGGGAGCGCAGAGACCCAGTACTTC
CASSALSWSGSAETQYF
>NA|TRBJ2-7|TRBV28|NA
TGTGCCAGCACTATTACTAGAGCGTACGAGCAGTACTTC
CASTITRAYEQYF
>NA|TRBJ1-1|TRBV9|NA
TGTGCCAGCAGCCTAAGCTGGGGGAACACTGAAGCTTTCTTT
CASSLSWGNTEAFF
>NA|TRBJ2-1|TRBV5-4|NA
TGTGCCAGCAGCTTGGTCGGCAGATTGGGCAATGAGCAGTTCTTC
CASSLVGRLGNEQFF
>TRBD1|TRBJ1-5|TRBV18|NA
TGTGCCAGCTCTAACCACCGGACAGGGGCCCCTTGGGGCAATCAGCCCCAGCATTTT
CASSNHRTGAPWGNQPQHF
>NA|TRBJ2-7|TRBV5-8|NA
TGTGCCAGCAGCTTGGCTCGGCAGATCACCTACGAGCAGTACTTC
CASSLARQITYEQYF
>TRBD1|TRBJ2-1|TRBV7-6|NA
TGTGCCAGCAGCTTAGGGGGACAGGGTCTCCCGAGGAATGAGCAGTTCTTC
CASSLGGQGLPRNEQFF
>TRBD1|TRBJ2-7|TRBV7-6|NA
TGTGCCAGCAGCCCTCTCGACAGGGGCCGCACCTACGAGCAGTACTTC
CASSPLDRGRTYEQYF
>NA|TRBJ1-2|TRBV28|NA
TGTGCCACCAACTTTGAGTATGGCTACACCTTC
CATNFEYGYTF
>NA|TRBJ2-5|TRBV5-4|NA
TGTGCCAGCAGCTTTGGGGACCCAGACCAAGAGACCCAGTACTTC
CASSFGDPDQETQYF
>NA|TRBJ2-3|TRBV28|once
TGTGCCAGCAGTTTTTCACAGCGATGGGGGAGGTCTAGCACAGATACGCAGTATTTT
CASSFSQRWGRSSTDTQYF
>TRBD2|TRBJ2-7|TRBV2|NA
TGTGCCAGCAGTGAAAGGACTAGCGGGAGTTACGAGCAGTACTTC
CASSERTSGSYEQYF
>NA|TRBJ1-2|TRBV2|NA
TGTGCCAGCAGTGTCTCGTCAGCTAACTATGGCTACACCTTC
CASSVSSANYGYTF
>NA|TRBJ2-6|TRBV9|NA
TGTGCCAGCAGCCCCCGGCAGGGGGGAGGGGCCAACGTCCTGACTTTC
CASSPRQGGGANVLTF
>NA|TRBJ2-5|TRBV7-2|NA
TGTGCCAGCAGCCAACAAGAGACCCAGTACTTC
CASSQQETQYF
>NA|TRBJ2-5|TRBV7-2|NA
TGTGCCAGCAGCTTAGATACGGGCCGGGAGACCCAGTACTTC
CASSLDTGRETQYF
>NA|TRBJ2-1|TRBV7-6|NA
TGTGCCAGCAGTTTCGGGACCCTGGGGAATGAGCAGTTCTTC
CASSFGTLGNEQFF
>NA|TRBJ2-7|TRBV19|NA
TGTGCCAGTAGTAACCTAGGTGAGCAGTACTTC
CASSNLGEQYF
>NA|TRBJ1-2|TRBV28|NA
TGTGCCAGCAGTTTGGGCAGGGTTTATGGCTACACCTTC
CASSLGRVYGYTF
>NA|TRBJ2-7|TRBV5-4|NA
TGTGCCAGCAGCTTAAGCCTAGACCGCTACGAGCAGTACTTC
CASSLSLDRYEQYF
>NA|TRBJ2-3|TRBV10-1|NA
TGCGCCAGCAGTGGGCGGGATACGCAGTATTTT
CASSGRDTQYF
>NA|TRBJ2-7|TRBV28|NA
TGTGCCAGCAGTCCCCCCTTCCGGGTTCATCGGGAGTGGGGGGACGAGCAGTACTTC
CASSPPFRVHREWGDEQYF
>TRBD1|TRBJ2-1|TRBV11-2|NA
TGTGCCAGCAGCTCGAACAGGGGGCGCAATGAGCAGTTCTTC
CASSSNRGRNEQFF
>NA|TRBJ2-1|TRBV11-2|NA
TGTGCCAGTCTTCGGGTTGCGGGTTCATATGAGCAGTTCTTC
CASLRVAGSYEQFF
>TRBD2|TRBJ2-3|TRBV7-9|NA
TGTGCCAGCAGCTTATATGCGAGGAGCGGGAGACGAACCACAGATACGCAGTATTTT
CASSLYARSGRRTTDTQYF
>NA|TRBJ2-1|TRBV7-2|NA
TGTGCCAGCAGCTTAGCGTCTCTGGCTCTATCGTACAATGAGCAGTTCTTC
CASSLASLALSYNEQFF
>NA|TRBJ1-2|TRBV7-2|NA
TGTGCCAGCAGCTTAGTCGAGATTTACTATGGCTACACCTTC
CASSLVEIYYGYTF
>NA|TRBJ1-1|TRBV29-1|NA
TGCAGCGTTGACTACGGAAACACTGAAGCTTTCTTT
CSVDYGNTEAFF
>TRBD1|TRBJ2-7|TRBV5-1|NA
TGCGCCAGCAGCTTAGGACAGGGTTGGTACTTC
CASSLGQGWYF
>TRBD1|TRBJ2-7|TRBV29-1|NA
TGCAGCGTTTCTACAGGGGTGGACGAGCAGTACTTC
CSVSTGVDEQYF
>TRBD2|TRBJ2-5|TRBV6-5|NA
TGTGCCAGCAGTCTTCTAGCGGGAGGGCGAGAGACCCAGTACTTC
CASSLLAGGRETQYF
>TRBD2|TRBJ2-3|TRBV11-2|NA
TGTGCCAGCAGCTCCCGAATGGGACTAGTCACAGATACGCAGTATTTT
CASSSRMGLVTDTQYF
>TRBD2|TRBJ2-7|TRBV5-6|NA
TGTGCCAGCAGCTTGGGGCGGCGGGAGATCTACGAGCAGTACTTC
CASSLGRREIYEQYF
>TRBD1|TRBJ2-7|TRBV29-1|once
TGCAGCGTTGACCCGGGACAGGGGGGCGACGAGCAGTACTTC
CSVDPGQGGDEQYF
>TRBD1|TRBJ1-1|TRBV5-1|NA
TGCGCCAGCAGCTTGGGAACAGGGGGCACTGAAGCTTTCTTT
CASSLGTGGTEAFF
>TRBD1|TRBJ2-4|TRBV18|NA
TGTGCCAGCTCTCTGCAACAGGGGAGACTAGCCAAAAACATTCAGTACTTC
CASSLQQGRLAKNIQYF
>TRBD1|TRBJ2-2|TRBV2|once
TGTGCCAGCAGGACAGGGACGAACACCGGGGAGCTGTTTTTT
CASRTGTNTGELFF
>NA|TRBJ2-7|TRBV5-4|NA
TGTGCCAGCAGCTTGGAACCGACTACCAACGAGCAGTACTTC
CASSLEPTTNEQYF
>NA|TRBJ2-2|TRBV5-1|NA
TGCGCCAGCAGCCCCGGACAGCTTGCCGGGGAGCTGTTTTTT
CASSPGQLAGELFF
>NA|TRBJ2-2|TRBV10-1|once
TGCGCCAGCAGAGGGACTTCGAACACCGGGGAGCTGTTTTTT
CASRGTSNTGELFF
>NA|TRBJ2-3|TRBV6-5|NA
TGTGCCAGCAGCAGGCCGGGACTGCGCACAGATACGCAGTATTTT
CASSRPGLRTDTQYF
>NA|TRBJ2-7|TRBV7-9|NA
TGTGCCAGCAGCTTATTGGGGCAGGGCGGCCACGAGCAGTACTTC
CASSLLGQGGHEQYF
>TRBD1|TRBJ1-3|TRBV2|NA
TGTGCCAGCAGGTTGGACAGGGGCGGGGGAAACACCATATATTTT
CASRLDRGGGNTIYF